The 23 T cell receptor beta chains presented below share a single source sample, sequenced in a study of T cells in Graves' hyperthyroidism and ophthalmopathy. The TCR beta CDR3 regions underwent amplification using RNA transcripts as the source. The HTBI primer set served for first-round RT-PCR of the TCR CDR3. From the multiplex PCR reads, TCRdb called clonotypes with MiXCR, one entry per CDR3 protein. The sample shows about 600,000 distinct CDR3 sequences, more than 12% of them seen only once. Sequences were obtained from blood. These receptors were taken from a woman aged 50 to 60 with Graves' ophthalmopathy.

This clonotype was detected many times. The chain employs TRBV7-9 and TRBJ2-1, with TRBD2 identical over 13 bases. Per the germline V gene, CDR1 is SEHNR and CDR2 is FQNEAQ (reference sequence). There are 16 residues in the CDR3. V was clipped by 5 bases and J by 7 bases; unmatched bases: 8. CDR3 sequence reads: CASSPIGTSGMNEQFF. The CDR3 DNA follows: TGTGCCAGCAGCCCGATCGGGACTAGCGGGATGAATGAGCAGTTCTTC.

On this clonotype: One base away lies a much larger clone, so this may be a sequencing read error. The chain recombines TRBV10-3 with TRBJ2-3, with TRBD2 matching over 7 bases. Germline values: CDR1 ENHRY, CDR2 SYGVKD. The CDR3 runs 15 residues. Trimming took 4 bases from V and 5 from J; bases not matched to a gene: 9. The DNA for the CDR3 is TGTGCCATCAGTGGGATGAGCGGGAAAGGAGATACGCAGTATTTT. Amino acids: CAISGMSGKGDTQYF.

This clonotype was seen many times. CDR3 sequence reads: CSARDGLAGLETQYF. CDR3 bases: TGCAGTGCTAGAGATGGACTAGCGGGGTTAGAGACCCAGTACTTC. The gene calls are TRBV20-1 and TRBJ2-5; 12 positions agree with TRBD2. This CDR3 contains 15 residues. Unmatched junction bases numbered 3, after V lost 0 bases and J lost 4 bases. Per the germline V gene, CDR1 is DFQATT and CDR2 is SNEGSKA (reference sequence).

The genes are TRBV7-2 and TRBJ1-2; D remains unclear. The CDR3 is made up of 13 amino acids. Germline loops: CDR1 SGHTA, CDR2 FQGNSA. Between the trimmed V and J ends, which lost 1 base and 4 bases, there was a span of 7 bases. The DNA of the CDR3 is TGTGCCAGCAGCTTAGTACAAAGCTATGGCTACACCTTC. This translates into CASSLVQSYGYTF.

This clonotype was found many times. The rearrangement uses TRBV7-2 and TRBJ2-7; possibly TRBD1 for D (5 bases). Trimming removed 5 bases at V and 6 bases at J, with 20 bases between. CDR1 is SGHTA, CDR2 FQGNSA, per germline. The CDR3 consists of 15 residues. DNA for the CDR3: TGTGCCAGCAGCCTGAGGTCAGACAGAACTGGCGAGCAGTACTTC. Translated: CASSLRSDRTGEQYF.

This chain links TRBV16 with TRBJ2-7, with TRBD2 matching 14 bases. Germline CDR1 and CDR2: KGHSY and FQNENV. The length of the CDR3 is 19 residues. The trim removed 3 bases at V and 1 base at J, leaving 11 bases unmatched. As DNA, the CDR3 is TGTGCCAGCAGCCAGGTCGGACTAGCGGGAGGCTTTTTTTCCTACGAGCAGTACTTC. Translated, it gives CASSQVGLAGGFFSYEQYF.

This clonotype was counted many times. This sequence joins TRBV12-3 or TRBV12-4 and TRBJ1-2; D gene unclear. The germline V and J ends were trimmed by 2 bases and 7 bases, with 11 bases remaining between them. The CDR3 length is 13 residues. CDR3 sequence: CASSLSGETGYTF. In nucleotides, the CDR3 is TGTGCCAGCAGTTTATCTGGGGAGACTGGCTACACCTTC.

This clonotype was seen a handful of times. This chain uses TRBV6-9 with TRBJ2-7; 14 nucleotides agree with TRBD2. Germline CDR1 is MNHGY and CDR2 is SVAAGI. This CDR3 spans 19 amino acids. Unmatched junction bases numbered 14, after V lost 0 bases and J lost 7 bases. Written as DNA, the CDR3 is TGTGCCAGCAGTTATTCATTGGTGACTAGCGGGAGGGTTCCGGCAGAGCAGTACTTC. Amino acids: CASSYSLVTSGRVPAEQYF.

V usage is TRBV4-1 and J usage is TRBJ1-1, with 8 nucleotides matching TRBD1. This CDR3 spans 15 amino acids. V was clipped by 3 bases and J by 5 bases; unmatched bases: 8. Looked up from germline, CDR1 is MGHRA and CDR2 is YSYEKL. CDR3 sequence (DNA): TGCGCCAGCAGCCATCAAAAACAGGGGGGTACTGAAGCTTTCTTT. This translates into CASSHQKQGGTEAFF.

This clonotype has a count of ten or more. The chain recombines TRBV20-1 with TRBJ2-1; the match to TRBD2 covers 10 bases. The V and J ends lost 1 base and 7 bases, in that order; junction bases with no gene match: 10. The CDR3 totals 16 residues. Germline CDR1 reads DFQATT; CDR2 reads SNEGSKA (reference sequence). The CDR3 DNA is TGCAGTGCTAGAGTTCCCAGCGGGAGGGCGGGGAATGAGCAGTTCTTC. This encodes CSARVPSGRAGNEQFF.

Concerning this clonotype: A much larger clone differs by one base, so this may be a read error. The chain couples TRBV28 to TRBJ2-2, with D maybe TRBD1 (6 bases). In germline, CDR1 is MDHEN, CDR2 SYDVKM. V gave up 2 bases and J gave up 6 bases, with 16 bases separating them. This CDR3 contains 16 residues. The DNA for the CDR3 is TGTGCCAGCAGTTTAGGGGGCGCAGGTAGCGCCGGGGAGCTGTTTTTT. Protein: CASSLGGAGSAGELFF.

Ten or more counts support this clonotype. This sequence joins TRBV7-2 and TRBJ2-5, with D unclear. CDR1 is SGHTA and CDR2 is FQGNSA in the germline V gene. Trimming took off 6 bases at V and 3 bases at J, with 17 bases between the two ends. This CDR3 contains 15 residues. Here the CDR3 reads CASSFPHWTEETQYF. The CDR3 DNA follows: TGTGCCAGCAGTTTCCCCCACTGGACGGAAGAGACCCAGTACTTC.

This clonotype was found many times. This chain joins TRBV6-5 and TRBJ2-7; D is ambiguous. Germline V gives CDR1 MNHEY, CDR2 SVGAGI. The V end was cut by 2 bases, the J end by 6 bases, with 11 bases between. This CDR3 region has 13 residues. The chain's CDR3 is CASSYQKSAEQYF. In DNA, the CDR3 is TGTGCCAGCAGTTACCAGAAGAGCGCCGAGCAGTACTTC.

A word on this clonotype: A much larger clone sits a single nucleotide away, making a read error possible. The chain recombines TRBV2 with TRBJ1-6; a possible D gene is TRBD1 (5 bases). The length of the CDR3 is 14 residues. V gave up 7 bases and J gave up 6 bases, with 13 bases separating them. The V gene's germline CDR1 is SNHLY and CDR2 FYNNEI. The CDR3 nucleotides are TGTGCCAGCAACGCGGGACGGACTAATTCACCCCTCCACTTT. It encodes CASNAGRTNSPLHF.

This clonotype was found many times. The genes are TRBV6-2 or TRBV6-3 and TRBJ2-7, with a possible D match to TRBD1 (5 bases). The germline V gene encodes CDR1 MNHEY and CDR2 SVGEGT. This CDR3 region has 14 residues. Between the trimmed V and J ends, which lost 6 bases and 1 base, there was a span of 13 bases. CDR3 bases: TGTGCCAGCAGGATCCCAGGGCAGTCCTACGAGCAGTACTTC. Amino acid sequence: CASRIPGQSYEQYF.

This clonotype appeared a few times. The chain combines TRBV19 with TRBJ1-5; D remains unclear. This CDR3 contains 13 residues. Trimming pared 3 bases from V and 3 bases from J, leaving 6 bases between. The germline gives CDR1 LNHDA, CDR2 SQIVND (reference sequence). CDR3 coding DNA: TGTGCCAGTAGTATGGTGACCAATCAGCCCCAGCATTTT. This codes for CASSMVTNQPQHF.

This clonotype was observed many times. The chain links TRBV7-2 to TRBJ2-7; possible D gene TRBD2, 5 bases. Between the trimmed V and J ends, which lost 4 bases and 0 bases, there was a span of 13 bases. The CDR3 contains 15 residues. Germline V gene sequence: CDR1 SGHTA, CDR2 FQGNSA. The CDR3 is CASSSTEASSYEQYF. CDR3 sequence (DNA): TGTGCCAGCAGCTCGACGGAGGCCAGCTCCTACGAGCAGTACTTC.

A remark on this clonotype: Just one base apart from a much larger clone, this may be a read error. This sequence joins TRBV11-3 and TRBJ2-1, with 9 bases matching TRBD2. V was clipped by 4 bases and J by 8 bases; unmatched bases: 3. The CDR3 length is 13 residues. The germline gives CDR1 SGHNT, CDR2 YENEEA. This chain's CDR3 is CASSSSGNYEQFF. The CDR3 nucleotides read TGTGCCAGCAGCTCTAGCGGGAACTATGAGCAGTTCTTC.

This clonotype was counted ten times or more. V is TRBV27 and J is TRBJ1-1; D is undetermined. Germline V gene data show CDR1 as MNHEY and CDR2 as SMNVEV (reference sequence). V was pared by 2 bases and J by 6 bases, with 19 bases between. This CDR3 has 16 residues. CDR3 nucleotide sequence: TGTGCCAGCAGTTTAAGGCAGCCTCTCTCTTCGGCTGAAGCTTTCTTT. It specifies CASSLRQPLSSAEAFF.

There are many counts of this clonotype. The chain recombines TRBV28 with TRBJ2-5; 9 positions match TRBD1. The CDR3 totals 16 residues. Germline V lookup: CDR1 MDHEN, CDR2 SYDVKM. The V segment lost 4 bases and the J segment 4 bases; nucleotides outside the gene matches: 10. The CDR3 loop is CASSSPGTGRTETQYF. CDR3 DNA: TGTGCCAGCAGTTCCCCCGGGACAGGGAGGACAGAGACCCAGTACTTC. The full variable domain, its missing parts supplied by reference TRBV28 and TRBJ2-5, is DVKVTQSSRYLVKRTGEKVFLECVQDMDHENMFWYRQDPGLGLRLIYFSYDVKMKEKGDIPEGYSVSREKKERFSLILESASTNQTSMYLCASSSPGTGRTETQYFGPGTRLLVL.

Many counts were recorded for this clonotype. The chain employs TRBV6-2 or TRBV6-3 and TRBJ2-2, with 8 bases fitting TRBD2. CDR1 and CDR2 from the germline V gene are MNHEY and SVGEGT. The CDR3 has 16 amino acids. The trim removed 8 bases at V and 4 bases at J, leaving 12 bases unmatched. CDR3 nucleotides: TGTGCCAGCGGGACCCATGCGGGAGGTCGCACCGGGGAGCTGTTTTTT. It encodes CASGTHAGGRTGELFF.

This clonotype was counted ten times or more. The chain couples TRBV5-1 to TRBJ1-1, with D possibly TRBD1 on 6 matching bases. The germline V gene encodes CDR1 SGHRS and CDR2 YFSETQ. This CDR3 has 15 amino acids. V lost 8 bases to trimming and J lost 3 bases, with 20 bases between them. CDR3 nucleotide sequence: TGCGCCAGTATCAGGGGAGGGAAAGAGGACACTGAAGCTTTCTTT. Protein: CASIRGGKEDTEAFF.

This rearrangement joins TRBV18 to TRBJ1-6; no reliable D call. The CDR3 has 15 amino acids. The germline V and J ends were trimmed by 6 bases and 3 bases, with 12 bases remaining between them. The germline V gene has CDR1 KGHSH and CDR2 LQKENI. As DNA, the CDR3 is TGTGCCAGCTCCCCTCAAGAAGTCTATAATTCACCCCTCCACTTT. Translating it yields CASSPQEVYNSPLHF.